The subject of this entry is one T cell receptor (beta chain). Its antigen is not known. This specimen comes from a study of siplizumab effects on memory and regulatory T cells. Notes on the study in general: Memory cells seemed less diverse than naive T cells, which seemed major alloresponse contributors.

The assay was immunoSEQ multiplex PCR, and TCRdb's table has in-frame clones only and misses some. The sample has over 80,000 clones; about 94% are singletons. The length of the CDR3 is 17 residues. Trimming at V came to 4 bases and at J to 7 bases, leaving 12 bases not matched to a gene. Germline loops: CDR1 KGHSH, CDR2 LQKENI. The sequencing input was non-Treg CD4+ T cells sorted from blood. The receptor was derived from a human donor in good health. The chain has TRBV18 and TRBJ1-5, with 11 nucleotides matching TRBD1. DNA of the CDR3: TGTGCCAGCTCACGTGATCCCCCCGGACAGGGGGCGCAGCCCCAGCATTTT. Translation gives CASSRDPPGQGAQPQHF. The full variable domain, in which reference TRBV18 and TRBJ1-5 provide the parts outside the CDR3, is NAGVMQNPRHLVRRRGQEARLRCSPMKGHSHVYWYRQLPEEGLKFMVYLQKENIIDESGMPKERFSAEFPKEGPSILRIQQVVRGDSAAYFCASSRDPPGQGAQPQHFGDGTRLSIL.